This TCR beta chain is drawn from a study of T-cell memory formation after mild COVID-19. As for the study in general: Clustering of TCRs was largely donor specific.

The CDR3 loop spans 15 amino acids. Trimming removed 7 bases from V and 4 bases from J; junction bases left unmatched: 12. The germline gives CDR1 SGHVS, CDR2 FQNEAQ. TCRdb recomputed calls from the 5' RACE reads with MiXCR, one row per CDR3 protein. The sample lists roughly 280,000 distinct CDR3 sequences, roughly 8.2% occurring once. Notes on the study in general: CM and EM subsets held most contracting CD4+ clones; EMRA held CD8+ ones. In pre-infection memory, a portion of responding clones appeared, which suggested that cross-reactive memory joined. Later expanders leaned CD4+, whereas day 15 to 85 contracting clones were balanced CD4/CD8.

This clonotype was picked up a small number of times. Its target is unknown. Material: PBMCs or a T cell subset sorted from them (not recorded which). The chain uses TRBV7-8 and TRBJ1-2, with 7 nucleotides matching TRBD1. The clonotype originates from a young man who had mild COVID-19 (a few samples of this study predate the infection). Cell type and time point are not known. CDR3 loop: CASTQGEAEGYGYTF. In DNA, the CDR3 is TGTGCCAGCACCCAGGGGGAGGCCGAGGGCTATGGCTACACCTTC. Based on the CDR3 plus reference TRBV7-8 and TRBJ1-2, the full variable domain is GAGVSQSPRYKVAKRGQDVALRCDPISGHVSLFWYQQALGQGPEFLTYFQNEAQLDKSGLPSDRFFAERPEGSVSTLKIQRTQQEDSAVYLCASTQGEAEGYGYTFGSGTRLTVV.